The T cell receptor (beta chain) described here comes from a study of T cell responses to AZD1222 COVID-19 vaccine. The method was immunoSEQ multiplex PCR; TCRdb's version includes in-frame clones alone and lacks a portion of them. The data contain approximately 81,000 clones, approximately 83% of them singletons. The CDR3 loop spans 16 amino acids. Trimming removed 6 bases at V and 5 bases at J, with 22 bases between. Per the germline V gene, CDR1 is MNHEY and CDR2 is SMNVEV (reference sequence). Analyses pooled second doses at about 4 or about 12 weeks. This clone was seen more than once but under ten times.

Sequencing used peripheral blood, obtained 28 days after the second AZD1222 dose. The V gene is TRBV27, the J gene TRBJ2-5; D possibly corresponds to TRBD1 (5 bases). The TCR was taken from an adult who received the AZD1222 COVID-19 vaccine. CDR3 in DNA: TGTGCCAGCAGCCCTGATGGGGCGCAGTATGAGGAGACCCAGTACTTC. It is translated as CASSPDGAQYEETQYF.